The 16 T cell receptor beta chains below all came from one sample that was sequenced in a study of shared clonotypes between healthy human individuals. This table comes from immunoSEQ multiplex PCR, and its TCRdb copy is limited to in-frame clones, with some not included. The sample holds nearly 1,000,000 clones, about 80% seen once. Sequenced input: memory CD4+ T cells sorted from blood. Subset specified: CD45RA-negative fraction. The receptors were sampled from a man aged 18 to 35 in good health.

The CDR3 is CATQTGLAETQYF. In DNA form, the CDR3 reads TGTGCCACCCAAACAGGGCTGGCAGAGACCCAGTACTTC. This chain uses TRBV25-1 with TRBJ2-5; D possibly corresponds to TRBD1 (6 bases). The germline gives CDR1 MGHDK, CDR2 SYGVNS. This CDR3 contains 13 residues. V lost 10 bases, J lost 4 bases, and 16 bases lay in between.

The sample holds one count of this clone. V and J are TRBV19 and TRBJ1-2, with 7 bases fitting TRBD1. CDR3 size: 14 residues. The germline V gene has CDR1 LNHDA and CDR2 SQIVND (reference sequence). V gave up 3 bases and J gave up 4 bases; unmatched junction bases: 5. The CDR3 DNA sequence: TGTGCCAGTAGTATCGGACAGGTCGGCTATGGCTACACCTTC. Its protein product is CASSIGQVGYGYTF.

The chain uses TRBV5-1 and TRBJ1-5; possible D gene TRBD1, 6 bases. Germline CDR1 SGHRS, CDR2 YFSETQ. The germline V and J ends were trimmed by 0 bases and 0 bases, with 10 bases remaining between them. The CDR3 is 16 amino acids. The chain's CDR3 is CASSLEGTYSNQPQHF. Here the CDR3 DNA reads TGCGCCAGCAGCTTGGAAGGGACATATAGCAATCAGCCCCAGCATTTT.

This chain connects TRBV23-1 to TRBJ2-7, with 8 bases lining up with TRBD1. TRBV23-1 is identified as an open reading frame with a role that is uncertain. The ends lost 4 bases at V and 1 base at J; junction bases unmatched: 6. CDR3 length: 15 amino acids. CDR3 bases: TGCGCCAGCAGTCGGGCAGGGGGCGCGTCCTACGAGCAGTACTTC. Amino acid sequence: CASSRAGGASYEQYF.

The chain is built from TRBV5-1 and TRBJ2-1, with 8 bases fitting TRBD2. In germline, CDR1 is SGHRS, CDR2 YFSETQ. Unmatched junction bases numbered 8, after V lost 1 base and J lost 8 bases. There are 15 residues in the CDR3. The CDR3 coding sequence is TGCGCCAGCAGCTTGTTCGGGAGGGATAGCGATGAGCAGTTCTTC. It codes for CASSLFGRDSDEQFF. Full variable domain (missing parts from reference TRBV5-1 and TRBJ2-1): KAGVTQTPRYLIKTRGQQVTLSCSPISGHRSVSWYQQTPGQGLQFLFEYFSETQRNKGNFPGRFSGRQFSNSRSEMNVSTLELGDSALYLCASSLFGRDSDEQFFGPGTRLTVL.

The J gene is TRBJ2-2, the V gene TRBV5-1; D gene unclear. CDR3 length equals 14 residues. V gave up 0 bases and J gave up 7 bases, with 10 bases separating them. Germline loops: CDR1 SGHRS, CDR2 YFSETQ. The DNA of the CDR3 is TGCGCCAGCAGCTTGGAACAGCTTCTCGGGGAGCTGTTTTTT. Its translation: CASSLEQLLGELFF. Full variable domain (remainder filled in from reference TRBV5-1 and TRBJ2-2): KAGVTQTPRYLIKTRGQQVTLSCSPISGHRSVSWYQQTPGQGLQFLFEYFSETQRNKGNFPGRFSGRQFSNSRSEMNVSTLELGDSALYLCASSLEQLLGELFFGEGSRLTVL.

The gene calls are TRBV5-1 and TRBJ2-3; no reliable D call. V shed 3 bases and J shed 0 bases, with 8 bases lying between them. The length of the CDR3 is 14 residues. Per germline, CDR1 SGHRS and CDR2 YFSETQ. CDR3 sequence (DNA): TGCGCCAGCAGCTCGGCGGTAAGCACAGATACGCAGTATTTT. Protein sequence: CASSSAVSTDTQYF.

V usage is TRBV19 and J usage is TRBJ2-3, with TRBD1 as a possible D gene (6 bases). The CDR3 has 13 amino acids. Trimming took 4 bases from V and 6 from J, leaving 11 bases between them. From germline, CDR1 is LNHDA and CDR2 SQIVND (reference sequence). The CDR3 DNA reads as TGTGCCAGTAGTACCATAAGGGGGGATACGCAGTATTTT. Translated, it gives CASSTIRGDTQYF.

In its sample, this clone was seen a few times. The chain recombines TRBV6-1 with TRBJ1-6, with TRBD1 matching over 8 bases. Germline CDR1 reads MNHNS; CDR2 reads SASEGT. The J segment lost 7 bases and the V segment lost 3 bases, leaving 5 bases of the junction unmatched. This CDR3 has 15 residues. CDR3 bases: TGTGCCAGCAGTGAGGGACAGGTTGAGAATTCACCCCTCCACTTT. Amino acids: CASSEGQVENSPLHF.

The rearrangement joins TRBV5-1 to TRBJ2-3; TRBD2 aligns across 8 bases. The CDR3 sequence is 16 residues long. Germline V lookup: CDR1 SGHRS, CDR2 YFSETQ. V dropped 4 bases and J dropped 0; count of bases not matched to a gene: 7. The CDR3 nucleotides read TGCGCCAGCAGCACTCGACTAGCGACTAGCACAGATACGCAGTATTTT. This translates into CASSTRLATSTDTQYF.

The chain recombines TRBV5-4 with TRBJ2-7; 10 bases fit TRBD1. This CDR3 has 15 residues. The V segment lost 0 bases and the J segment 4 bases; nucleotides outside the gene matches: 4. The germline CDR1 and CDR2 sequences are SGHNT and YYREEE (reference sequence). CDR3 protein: CASSLGGQGRYEQYF. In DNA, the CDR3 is TGTGCCAGCAGCTTGGGGGGACAGGGGAGGTACGAGCAGTACTTC.

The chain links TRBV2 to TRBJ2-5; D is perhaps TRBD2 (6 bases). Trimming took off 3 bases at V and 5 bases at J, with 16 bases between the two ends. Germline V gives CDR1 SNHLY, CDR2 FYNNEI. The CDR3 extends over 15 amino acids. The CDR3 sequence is CASSDQFGGRETQYF. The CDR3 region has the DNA TGTGCCAGCAGTGATCAGTTCGGGGGTAGGGAGACCCAGTACTTC.

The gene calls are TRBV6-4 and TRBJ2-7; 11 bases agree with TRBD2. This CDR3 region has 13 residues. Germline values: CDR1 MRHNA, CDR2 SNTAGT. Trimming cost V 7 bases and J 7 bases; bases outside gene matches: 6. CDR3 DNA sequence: TGTGCCAGCATGACTAGCGGGGCCAGGGAGCAGTACTTC. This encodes CASMTSGAREQYF.

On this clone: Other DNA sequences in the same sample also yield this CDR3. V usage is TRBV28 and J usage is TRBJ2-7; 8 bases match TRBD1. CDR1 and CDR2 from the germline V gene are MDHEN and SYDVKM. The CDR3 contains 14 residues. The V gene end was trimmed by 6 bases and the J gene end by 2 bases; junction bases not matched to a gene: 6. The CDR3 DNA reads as TGTGCCAGCAGCACGGGACAGGACCCCTACGAGCAGTACTTC. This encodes CASSTGQDPYEQYF.

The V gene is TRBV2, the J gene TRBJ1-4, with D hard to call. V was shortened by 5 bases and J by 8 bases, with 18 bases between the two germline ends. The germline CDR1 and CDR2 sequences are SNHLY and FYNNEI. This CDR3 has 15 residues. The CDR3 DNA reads TGTGCCAGCAGTACACAAACGGCCGGAGGCGAAAAACTGTTTTTT. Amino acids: CASSTQTAGGEKLFF.

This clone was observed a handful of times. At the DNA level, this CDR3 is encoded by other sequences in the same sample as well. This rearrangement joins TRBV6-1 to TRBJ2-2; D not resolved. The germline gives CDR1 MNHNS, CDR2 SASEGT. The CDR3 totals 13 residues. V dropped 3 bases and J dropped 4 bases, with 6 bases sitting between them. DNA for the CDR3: TGTGCCAGCAGTGACCCGAGCACCGGGGAGCTGTTTTTT. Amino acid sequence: CASSDPSTGELFF.